Below are 2 T cell receptor beta chains sequenced from a single sample in a study of blood T cells in healthy people across ages. A second PCR of roughly 6 to 12 cycles used a sample-barcoded 5' primer and a J-beta primer mix. TCRdb redid the calling of the 5' RACE reads with MiXCR, one entry per CDR3 protein. This table holds approximately 680,000 distinct CDR3 sequences, 32% found once. Material for sequencing was blood. These TCRs come from an elderly woman in good health.

The chain is built from TRBV6-1 and TRBJ1-3, with TRBD1 identical over 9 bases. The germline gives CDR1 MNHNS, CDR2 SASEGT. The CDR3 consists of 15 residues. Germline trimming cut 6 bases from V and 3 bases from J; bases unmatched to any gene: 6. The CDR3 reads CASSPGTGYGNTIYF. The CDR3 DNA is TGTGCCAGCAGCCCTGGGACAGGGTATGGAAACACCATATATTTT.

This clonotype was seen at least ten times. The V call is TRBV7-2, the J call TRBJ2-5; D is possibly TRBD1 or TRBD2 (5 bases each). The CDR3 has 14 residues. Germline assignment: CDR1 SGHTA and CDR2 FQGNSA. V was cut by 7 bases and J by 1 base, with 13 bases left in between. CDR3 bases: TGTGCCAGCACCATGGGACGTATCCAAGAGACCCAGTACTTC. This sequence encodes CASTMGRIQETQYF. The complete variable domain, with remaining parts taken from reference TRBV7-2 and TRBJ2-5, reads GAGVSQSPSNKVTEKGKDVELRCDPISGHTALYWYRQSLGQGLEFLIYFQGNSAPDKSGLPSDRFSAERTGGSVSTLTIQRTQQEDSAVYLCASTMGRIQETQYFGPGTRLLVL.